This is a list of T cell receptor beta chains from one sample in a study of blood T cell repertoires in COVID-19. Libraries were prepared by immunoSEQ multiplex PCR; TCRdb keeps only in-frame clonotypes and omits some of them. The sample gives 150,000 to 200,000 clones, just under 90% of which show up once; about an eighth is in the top ten. The source material was peripheral blood. These receptors originate from a woman between 70 and 85 years old with COVID-19, enrolled during active disease. Each CDR3 is given with its conserved first and last residue. D genes are given only for firm matches. The size field is filled for only some rows; it gives once, few, many or a size class.

TRBJ2-7 | . | TRBV7-2 | . | TGTGCCAGCAGCTTAGTGAGAAGCGAGCAGTACTTC | CASSLVRSEQYF
TRBJ1-1 | . | TRBV19 | TRBD1 | TGTGCCAGTACTGACAGGGTGAACACTGAAGCTTTCTTT | CASTDRVNTEAFF
TRBJ1-2 | . | TRBV11-2 | . | TGTGCCAGCAGCTTATTAAACTATGGCTACACCTTC | CASSLLNYGYTF
TRBJ2-3 | once | TRBV7-2 | TRBD2 | TGTGCCAGCAGCTTGAAGGGGACTAGCGGGAGTGCGGATACGCAGTATTTT | CASSLKGTSGSADTQYF
TRBJ2-1 | . | TRBV27 | . | TGTGCCAGCGGACCGGGACTGGCCTACAATGAGCAGTTCTTC | CASGPGLAYNEQFF
TRBJ1-3 | . | TRBV19 | . | TGTGCCAGTCGGACAGTCCGGAGCCCTGGAAACACCATATATTTT | CASRTVRSPGNTIYF
TRBJ2-3 | once | TRBV10-3 | TRBD2 | TGTGCCATCAGTGGATCCGAGGAGCGGGGGGTCACAGATACGCAGTATTTT | CAISGSEERGVTDTQYF
TRBJ2-5 | . | TRBV28 | . | TGTGCCAGCAGTTTACGGGGGTATGGGACCCAGTACTTC | CASSLRGYGTQYF
TRBJ2-7 | . | TRBV9 | TRBD2 | TGTGCCAGCAGCGTATCTGGGACTAGCTACTACGAGCAGTACTTC | CASSVSGTSYYEQYF
TRBJ2-7 | few | TRBV27 | . | TGTGCCAGCAGTTTATCGCCGGGTTACGAGCAGTACTTC | CASSLSPGYEQYF
TRBJ1-6 | . | TRBV9 | . | TGTGCCAGCAGCGTAGATCCGGAGAGGAGAACACCCCTCCACTTT | CASSVDPERRTPLHF
TRBJ1-1 | few | TRBV3-1/TRBV3-2 | . | TGTGCCAGCAGCCAAGGTGCACGACGGGAGAACACTGAAGCTTTCTTT | CASSQGARRENTEAFF
TRBJ2-3 | . | TRBV28 | . | TGTGCCAGCAGATCCAGGGCAGGGTTAGTTCCAGATACGCAGTATTTT | CASRSRAGLVPDTQYF
TRBJ2-7 | . | TRBV11-2 | . | TGTGCCAGCAGCCCCCAGTTATCAAACGAGCAGTACTTC | CASSPQLSNEQYF
TRBJ2-5 | . | TRBV3-1/TRBV3-2 | . | TGTGCCAGCAGCCAAGGATCCCGTCGGAGAGGGGAGACCCAGTACTTC | CASSQGSRRRGETQYF
TRBJ1-1 | . | TRBV30 | . | TGTGCCTGGAGTCTAATACCCCCGACAGGCGCCGGGGCTTTCTTT | CAWSLIPPTGAGAFF
TRBJ2-7 | few | TRBV4-1 | . | TGCGCCAGCAGCCAAGATCTAGCCAAAATGAGCTCCTACGAGCAGTACTTC | CASSQDLAKMSSYEQYF
TRBJ2-7 | . | TRBV28 | . | TGTGCCAGCAGTTCCCTTTTAATTTCGGGGGAGCAGTACTTC | CASSSLLISGEQYF
TRBJ1-1 | . | TRBV11-2 | TRBD1 | TGTGCCAGCAGCCGCCGACAGGGCCTACCTGAAGCTTTCTTT | CASSRRQGLPEAFF
TRBJ1-2 | . | TRBV15 | . | TGTGCCACCAGCAGAGACTTAACAGCAAACTCTGGCTACACCTTC | CATSRDLTANSGYTF
TRBJ1-5 | . | TRBV12-3/TRBV12-4 | . | TGTGCCAGCAGTCTTACAGGGAGCCAGCCCCAGCATTTT | CASSLTGSQPQHF
TRBJ2-7 | . | TRBV27 | TRBD2 | TGTGCCAGCAGTTTGGGACTAGCGGGAGGAAGCGAGCAGTACTTC | CASSLGLAGGSEQYF
TRBJ1-5 | . | TRBV27 | . | TGTGCCAGCAGTTCAGGGGGCAATCAGCCCCAGCATTTT | CASSSGGNQPQHF
TRBJ1-3 | . | TRBV10-3 | TRBD1 | TGTGCCATCAGGGGGACAGCAGGAAACACCATATATTTT | CAIRGTAGNTIYF